This entry describes one TCR beta chain. What antigen it recognizes has not been identified. Base qualities are missing; no much larger clone stands one base away. The CDR3, from cysteine to phenylalanine, totals 14 residues. Of the read, only the CDR3 DNA is kept; its 42 bases are in frame from base 1. V loses 6 bases of germline sequence and J loses 7 bases, and the interval between the two ends is 18 bases. CDR1 and CDR2, looked up from the germline V gene, are SNHLY and FYNNEI. The data derive from a study of blood T cell repertoires in COVID-19 (dated by TCRdb to the early 2020s). Study-wide context: Collaborator samples came from the United States, Italy and Spain and covered acute and convalescent phases of COVID-19. The prospective study material was composed of cDNA or gDNA derived from T cells, B-cell-depleted T cells, or PBMCs. Deeply sampled blood TCRbeta repertoires from subjects exposed to, actively infected with, or recovered from COVID-19 were included in the dataset. A freely available public database, intended as a resource for researchers studying the immune response to SARS-CoV-2, is where the repertoires were released. Samples came from the ongoing ImmuneRACE study (first 160 participants) plus 1,254 subjects from 6 global collaborators. A de-identified subject ID, COVID-19 status, age in years and sex were almost always included in the sample metadata. Where HLA class I and class II types were available, the types were taken from metadata supplied by the sample provider, not from assay-based typing.

TCRbeta CDR3 regions were amplified from genomic DNA by means of the immunoSEQ Assay, a bias-controlled multiplex PCR. The original pipeline was this. The number of nucleated cells in each sample was estimated by amplification of reference gene primers within the assay. Sequence reads were collapsed and filtered to measure the absolute abundance of every unique TCRbeta CDR3 rearrangement. Productive Simpson clonality was computed per sample as the square root of Simpson's diversity index over productive rearrangements. TCRdb obtained this table from immuneACCESS and retained in-frame rearrangements with V and J assigned. These tables miss some clones; where compared with another copy, unresolved V genes account for less than half of the shortfall, and the remainder is unexplained. D and trimming were read from the DNA, whereas the V and J calls and clone size are those reported in that table. The sample table holds 37,000 or so clones, of which 88% were seen once. Of the sample, about 10% is held by the ten largest clones.

Findings and caveats that apply to the study as a whole: How much clinical and demographic metadata was included differed by source and by participant, and the metadata was provided uncurated.

Each collaborating institution followed its own protocols to collect whole blood in K2EDTA tubes. For TCRbeta analysis, collaborators shipped samples in one of three forms: frozen whole blood, isolated PBMCs, or DNA extracted from either of those sample types. The sequenced sample consisted of peripheral blood. The chain uses TRBV2 and TRBJ2-5; TRBD1 might be the D gene, on 7 matching bases. This TCR was sampled from a man aged 55 to 70 with active COVID-19. The sequenced DNA: TGTGCCAGCAGGGAGGGGGCAAGTTTTGGGACCCAGTACTTC. This translates into CASREGASFGTQYF.